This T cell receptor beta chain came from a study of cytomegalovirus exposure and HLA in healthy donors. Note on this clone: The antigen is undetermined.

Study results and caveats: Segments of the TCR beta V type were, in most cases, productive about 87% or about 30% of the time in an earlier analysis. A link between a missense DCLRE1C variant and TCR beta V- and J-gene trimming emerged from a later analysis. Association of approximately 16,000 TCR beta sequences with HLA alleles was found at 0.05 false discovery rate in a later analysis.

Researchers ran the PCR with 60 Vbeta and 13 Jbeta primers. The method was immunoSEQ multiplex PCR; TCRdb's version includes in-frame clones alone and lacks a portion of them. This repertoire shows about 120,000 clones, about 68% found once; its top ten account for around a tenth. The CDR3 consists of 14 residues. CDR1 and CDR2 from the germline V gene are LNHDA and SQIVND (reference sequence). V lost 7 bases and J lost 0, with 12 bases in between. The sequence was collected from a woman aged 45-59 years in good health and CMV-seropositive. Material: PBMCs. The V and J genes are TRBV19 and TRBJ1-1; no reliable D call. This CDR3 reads CASTSVSVNTEAFF. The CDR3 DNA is TGTGCCAGTACCTCGGTGTCCGTGAACACTGAAGCTTTCTTT.